Below are 17 T cell receptor beta chains sequenced from a single sample in a study of blood T cell repertoires in COVID-19. Libraries were prepared by immunoSEQ multiplex PCR; TCRdb keeps only in-frame clonotypes and omits some of them. The sample consists of 80,000 to 90,000 clones, 70% to 90% of them appearing once. Sequencing was done on a sample of peripheral blood. Receptors originate from a woman between 70 and 85 years old with acute or convalescent COVID-19.

V gene TRBV2 combines with J gene TRBJ2-7; weak D call: TRBD1 (6 bases). V was clipped by 2 bases and J by 5 bases, with 10 bases between them. Germline lookup yields CDR1 SNHLY and CDR2 FYNNEI. The CDR3 spans 13 residues. DNA for the CDR3: TGTGCCAGCAGTGAACGAGGGGGACACGAGCAGTACGTC. Protein: CASSERGGHEQYV.

CDR3 in DNA: TGCGCCAGCAGCCCCCGCCCCACTAGCGGGAGGGCAACAGATACGCAGTATTTT. Protein: CASSPRPTSGRATDTQYF. The chain has TRBV4-3 and TRBJ2-3, with 13 nucleotides matching TRBD2. Trimming removed 4 bases from V and 3 bases from J; junction bases left unmatched: 10. The CDR3 has 18 amino acids. Germline CDR1 is LGHNA and CDR2 is YSLEER.

The chain links TRBV27 to TRBJ2-1; D gene uncertain. V lost 3 bases and J lost 5, with 8 bases in between. The V gene's germline CDR1 is MNHEY and CDR2 SMNVEV (reference sequence). The CDR3 is 13 residues long. Here the CDR3 DNA reads TGTGCCAGCAGTTTGAGCTTGAACAATGAGCAGTTCTTC. Its protein is CASSLSLNNEQFF.

This chain uses TRBV6-5 with TRBJ1-5, with 9 bases aligning to TRBD1. The CDR3 covers 13 residues. J was trimmed by 7 bases and V by 6 bases; bases with no gene match: 4. Per the germline V gene, CDR1 is MNHEY and CDR2 is SVGAGI. The CDR3 here is CASRGQGRQPQHF. In DNA form, the CDR3 reads TGTGCCAGCAGGGGACAGGGACGGCAGCCCCAGCATTTT.

The chain couples TRBV19 to TRBJ1-4; a possible D gene is TRBD1 (5 bases). V was trimmed by 1 base and J by 7 bases, leaving 13 bases between them. CDR3 size: 15 residues. The germline gives CDR1 LNHDA, CDR2 SQIVND (reference sequence). CDR3 nucleotide sequence: TGTGCCAGTAGTATAGCCCGGGGGATTGGTGAAAAACTGTTTTTT. This translates into CASSIARGIGEKLFF.

The J gene is TRBJ2-5, the V gene TRBV5-1, with TRBD2 matching over 7 bases. The V gene end was trimmed by 0 bases and the J gene end by 4 bases; junction bases not matched to a gene: 6. This CDR3 is built from 15 residues. The germline CDR1 and CDR2 sequences are SGHRS and YFSETQ. The CDR3 nucleotides read TGCGCCAGCAGCTTGGCCCCCGGCGGGGGAGAGACCCAGTACTTC. It is translated as CASSLAPGGGETQYF.

This rearrangement joins TRBV5-1 to TRBJ2-3; 16 bases fit TRBD2. This CDR3 region has 16 residues. Germline V gene data show CDR1 as SGHRS and CDR2 as YFSETQ. V dropped 4 bases and J dropped 5; count of bases not matched to a gene: 4. The DNA of the CDR3 is TGCGCCAGCAGCCCCGGGACTAGCGGGGGGGGAGATACGCAGTATTTT. Translated: CASSPGTSGGGDTQYF.

The chain has TRBV9 and TRBJ2-1, with D possibly being TRBD1 (6 bases). Germline CDR1 is SGDLS and CDR2 is YYNGEE. V was clipped by 8 bases and J by 4 bases, with 13 bases between them. The CDR3 consists of 13 residues. Here the CDR3 DNA reads TGTGCCAGTAGGGACAACAGTTACAATGAGCAGTTCTTC. Translation: CASRDNSYNEQFF.

The chain links TRBV27 to TRBJ1-5; D is undetermined. In germline, CDR1 is MNHEY, CDR2 SMNVEV (reference sequence). The CDR3 covers 13 residues. V was clipped by 2 bases and J by 4 bases, with 6 bases between them. DNA of the CDR3: TGTGCCAGCAGTTTAACGGGTAATCAGCCCCAGCATTTT. Translating gives CASSLTGNQPQHF.

V and J are TRBV4-3 and TRBJ1-1; D may be TRBD1 (5 bases). The CDR3 spans 16 residues. The germline CDR1 and CDR2 sequences are LGHNA and YSLEER. Trimming left V 0 bases short and J 5 bases short, with 16 bases between. The CDR3 is CASSQDLTAPGTEAFF. DNA for the CDR3: TGCGCCAGCAGCCAAGATTTGACAGCACCAGGGACTGAAGCTTTCTTT.

This chain uses TRBV2 with TRBJ1-5; a weak D match, TRBD1 (5 bases). The CDR3 length is 15 residues. With 0 bases removed from V and 7 bases from J, the gap between germline ends came to 13 bases. From germline, CDR1 is SNHLY and CDR2 FYNNEI. The CDR3 loop reads CASSEAAGGGQPQHF. CDR3 DNA sequence: TGTGCCAGCAGTGAAGCGGCCGGGGGTGGGCAGCCCCAGCATTTT.

This clone was observed once. The chain has TRBV19 and TRBJ2-6; a possible D gene is TRBD1 (6 bases). Germline V gene data show CDR1 as LNHDA and CDR2 as SQIVND (reference sequence). This CDR3 has 16 residues. V was trimmed by 2 bases and J by 4 bases, leaving 12 bases between them. The CDR3 DNA reads TGTGCCAGTAGTATAAATTGGGGGCAAGGGGCCAACGTCCTGACTTTC. As protein: CASSINWGQGANVLTF.

CDR3 sequence (DNA): TGTGCCAGCAGCCAAGCAGCGGGATGGGAATCCACTGAAGCTTTCTTT. Amino acid sequence: CASSQAAGWESTEAFF. The genes are TRBV3-1 (or the pseudogene TRBV3-2) and TRBJ1-1; D not certain. CDR3 size: 16 residues. V was clipped by 1 base and J by 4 bases, with 16 bases between them. The germline V gene encodes CDR1 LGHDT and CDR2 YNNKEL (reference sequence).

A few counts support this clone. This chain joins TRBV5-4 and TRBJ2-1, with 7 bases fitting TRBD2. Germline CDR1 reads SGHNT; CDR2 reads YYREEE (reference sequence). V lost 6 bases and J lost 6; bases outside the gene matches: 18. The CDR3 loop spans 17 amino acids. The CDR3 nucleotides are TGTGCCAGCACCGTCCCAGGGCGGGAGTCGATCGGCAATGAGCAGTTCTTC. Translation gives CASTVPGRESIGNEQFF.

The chain carries TRBV2 and TRBJ2-5; 8 bases map to TRBD2. J lost 2 bases, V lost 8 bases, and 7 bases had no gene match. Germline CDR1 and CDR2: SNHLY and FYNNEI. The CDR3 totals 14 residues. The CDR3: CASDTLAGQETQYF. As DNA, the CDR3 is TGTGCCAGCGACACATTAGCGGGGCAAGAGACCCAGTACTTC. The full variable domain, completed using reference TRBV2 and TRBJ2-5, is EPEVTQTPSHQVTQMGQEVILRCVPISNHLYFYWYRQILGQKVEFLVSFYNNEISEKSEIFDDQFSVERPDGSNFTLKIRSTKLEDSAMYFCASDTLAGQETQYFGPGTRLLVL.

The genes are TRBV6-2 or TRBV6-3 and TRBJ2-1, with D possibly matching TRBD2 (6 bases). In germline, CDR1 is MNHEY, CDR2 SVGEGT. Trimming shortened V by 0 bases and J by 6 bases, and 18 bases separated the two germline ends. The CDR3 length is 17 residues. CDR3 sequence: CASSYSAKLLGGNEQFF. Written as DNA, the CDR3 is TGTGCCAGCAGTTACTCGGCAAAACTGTTGGGAGGCAATGAGCAGTTCTTC.

The chain employs TRBV7-8 and TRBJ2-1; 9 nucleotides align to TRBD2. With 2 bases clipped from V and 2 bases from J, the junction kept 7 bases outside the gene matches. Germline V gene lookup returns CDR1 SGHVS and CDR2 FQNEAQ. The CDR3 sequence is 17 residues long. In DNA, the CDR3 is TGTGCCAGCAGCTTATATAGGGCGGGAGGGCCCTACAATGAGCAGTTCTTC. This gives the protein CASSLYRAGGPYNEQFF.